This passage covers 10 T cell receptor beta chains from one sample sequenced in a study of T cell responses to AZD1222 COVID-19 vaccine. Repertoires were generated with immunoSEQ multiplex PCR, while TCRdb's copy carries only in-frame clones and drops some. Of over 70,000 clones listed, approximately 92% were seen once; the top ten hold 9% to 9.5%. Specimen: peripheral blood, collected 28 days after the second AZD1222 dose. The receptors were sampled from an adult who received the AZD1222 COVID-19 vaccine.

V and J are TRBV6-2 or TRBV6-3 and TRBJ1-2; possibly TRBD1 for D (6 bases). The CDR3 runs to 15 residues. Germline V gene data show CDR1 as MNHEY and CDR2 as SVGEGT. V dropped 2 bases and J dropped 8 bases, with 18 bases sitting between them. DNA for the CDR3: TGTGCCAGCAGTTACCCGTCGGGGGCTGTCCGGGGCTACACCTTC. It yields the protein CASSYPSGAVRGYTF.

The V call is TRBV4-3, the J call TRBJ1-5; 9 bases match TRBD1. CDR3 length equals 17 residues. Germline values: CDR1 LGHNA, CDR2 YSLEER. V was pared by 0 bases and J by 4 bases, with 7 bases of the junction left unmatched. CDR3 DNA sequence: TGCGCCAGCAGCCAAGAACCCCTGGGACAGGGAAATCAGCCCCAGCATTTT. As protein: CASSQEPLGQGNQPQHF.

CDR3 DNA sequence: TGTGCCAGCAGCGCCGCAGGGACTAACACCGGGGAGCTGTTTTTT. Residues: CASSAAGTNTGELFF. The gene calls are TRBV9 and TRBJ2-2; a possible D gene is TRBD2 (6 bases). The germline V gene encodes CDR1 SGDLS and CDR2 YYNGEE. Trimming shortened V by 3 bases and J by 2 bases, and 11 bases separated the two germline ends. The CDR3 covers 15 residues.

This chain links TRBV6-5 with TRBJ2-2; the D gene is possibly TRBD1 (5 bases). CDR1 MNHEY and CDR2 SVGAGI come from the germline V gene. Trimming left V 7 bases short and J 1 base short, with 10 bases between. The CDR3 covers 14 residues. The DNA of the CDR3 is TGTGCCAGCACCCAGGGTGTGAACACCGGGGAGCTGTTTTTT. Protein: CASTQGVNTGELFF.

The J gene is TRBJ1-6, the V gene TRBV4-2; no firm D call. Germline V gives CDR1 LGHNA, CDR2 YNFKEQ. Trimming shortened V by 0 bases and J by 6 bases, and 9 bases separated the two germline ends. CDR3 length equals 15 residues. The CDR3 sequence is CASSQDRRTNSPLHF. CDR3 bases: TGTGCCAGCAGCCAAGATAGGAGAACTAATTCACCCCTCCACTTT.

This clone was counted once. This chain joins TRBV7-2 and TRBJ1-4, with D perhaps matching TRBD1 (5 bases). Germline CDR1 reads SGHTA; CDR2 reads FQGNSA. The CDR3 runs to 13 residues. V was shortened by 2 bases and J by 13 bases, with 14 bases between the two germline ends. The CDR3 DNA is TGTGCCAGCAGCTTATCACCCATGGGGGGACTGTTTTTT. Encoded protein: CASSLSPMGGLFF.

This rearrangement joins TRBV19 to TRBJ1-5; D not certain. The germline CDR1 and CDR2 sequences are LNHDA and SQIVND (reference sequence). V shed 1 base and J shed 1 base, with 5 bases lying between them. This CDR3 contains 14 residues. The CDR3 sequence is CASSIGASNQPQHF. In DNA, the CDR3 is TGTGCCAGTAGTATAGGCGCCAGCAATCAGCCCCAGCATTTT.

The genes are TRBV18 and TRBJ1-1, with 7 positions matching TRBD1. With 5 bases clipped from V and 5 bases from J, the junction kept 14 bases outside the gene matches. The CDR3 runs to 16 residues. Germline CDR1 and CDR2: KGHSH and LQKENI. The CDR3 nucleotides read TGTGCCAGCTCATCACAACTAGCGGTACAGGGGACTGAAGCTTTCTTT. Translating it yields CASSSQLAVQGTEAFF.

The chain uses TRBV19 and TRBJ2-5; D perhaps matches TRBD2 (6 bases). V was trimmed by 4 bases and J by 4 bases, leaving 16 bases between them. The CDR3 sequence is 15 residues long. Per the germline V gene, CDR1 is LNHDA and CDR2 is SQIVND (reference sequence). CDR3 residues: CASSTDAGTLETQYF. The CDR3 bases are TGTGCCAGTAGTACCGACGCCGGGACTTTAGAGACCCAGTACTTC.

The chain has TRBV14 and TRBJ2-2; no definite D call. The V gene lost 0 bases and the J gene lost 5 bases, with 7 bases spanning the gap. The germline V gene encodes CDR1 SGHDN and CDR2 FVKESK. This CDR3 spans 14 amino acids. The CDR3 loop reads CASSQDPGTGELFF. CDR3 sequence (DNA): TGTGCCAGCAGCCAAGATCCAGGAACCGGGGAGCTGTTTTTT.